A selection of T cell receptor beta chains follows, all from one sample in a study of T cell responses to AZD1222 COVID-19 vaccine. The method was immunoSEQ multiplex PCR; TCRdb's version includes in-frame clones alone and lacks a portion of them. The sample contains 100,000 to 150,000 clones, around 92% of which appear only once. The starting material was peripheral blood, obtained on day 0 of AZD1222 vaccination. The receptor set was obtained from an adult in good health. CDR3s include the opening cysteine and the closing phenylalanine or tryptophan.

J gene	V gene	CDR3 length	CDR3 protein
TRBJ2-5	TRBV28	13	CASSITGKETQYF
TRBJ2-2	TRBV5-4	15	CASSPLRTVAGELFF
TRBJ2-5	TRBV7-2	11	CASSAQETQYF
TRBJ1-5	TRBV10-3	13	CAISGQSNQPQHF
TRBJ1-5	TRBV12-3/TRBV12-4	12	CASSVGNQPQHF
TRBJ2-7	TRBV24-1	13	CATSDGPLVEQYF
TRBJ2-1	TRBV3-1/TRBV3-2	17	CASSQAAGGPPFNEQFF
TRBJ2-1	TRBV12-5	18	CASGRTGIVAATYNEQFF
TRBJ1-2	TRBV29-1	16	CSVAIGRGLVDYGYTF
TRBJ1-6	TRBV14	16	CASSQETASYNSPLHF
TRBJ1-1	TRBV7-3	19	CASSLTGPPGPIGDTEAFF
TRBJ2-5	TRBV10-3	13	CAISQRERETQYF
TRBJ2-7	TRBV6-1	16	CASSESHWDRDYEQYF
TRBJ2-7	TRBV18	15	CASSPGTGDYHEQYF
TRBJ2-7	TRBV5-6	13	CASSLMGPYGQYF
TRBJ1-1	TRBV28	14	CASSIGQMNTEAFF
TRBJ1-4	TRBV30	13	CAWSPGNNEKLFF
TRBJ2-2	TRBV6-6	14	CASSPWGAAGELFF
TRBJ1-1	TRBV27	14	CASSLGQGFTEAFF
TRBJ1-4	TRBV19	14	CASSSRADNEKLFF
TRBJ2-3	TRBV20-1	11	CSAQSRDTQYF
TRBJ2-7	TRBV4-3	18	CASSQTRSSGGFAYEQYF
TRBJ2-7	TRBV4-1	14	CASSQNTGPYEQYF
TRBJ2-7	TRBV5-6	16	CASSLEGLAGVRGQYF
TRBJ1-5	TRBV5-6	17	CASSLVGRGQVNQPQHF
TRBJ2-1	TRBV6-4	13	CASRWTNIREQFF
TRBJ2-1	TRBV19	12	CASSIRHNEQFF
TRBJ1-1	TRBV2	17	CASTSSSGVRANTEAFF
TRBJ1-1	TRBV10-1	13	CASSRQVNTEAFF
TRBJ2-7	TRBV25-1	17	CVSRISGRYPPSDEQYF
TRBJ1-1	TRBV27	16	CASSPHPGQGPQKTTF
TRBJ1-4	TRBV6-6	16	CASSYAHRGRGEKLFF
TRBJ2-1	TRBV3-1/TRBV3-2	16	CASSRSGRASYNEQFF
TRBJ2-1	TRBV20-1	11	CSAAVYNEQFF
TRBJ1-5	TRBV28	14	CASRPPGQVPPQHF
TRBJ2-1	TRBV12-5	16	CASGFYASSNYNEQFF
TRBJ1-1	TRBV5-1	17	CASSLALSGQGGTEAFF
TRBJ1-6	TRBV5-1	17	CASSSFGLLSNNSPLHF
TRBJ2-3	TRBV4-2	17	CASSPGLAGGPSDTQYF
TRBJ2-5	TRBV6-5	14	CASESGMGQETQYF
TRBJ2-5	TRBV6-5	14	CASSYWAGQETQYF
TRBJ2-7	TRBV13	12	CASSDGQDEQYF
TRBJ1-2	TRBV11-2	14	CASSLPDRGHGYTF
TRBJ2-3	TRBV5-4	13	CASSLRTSDTQYF
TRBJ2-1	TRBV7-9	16	CASSRVSTVRYNEQFF
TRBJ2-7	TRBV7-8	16	CASSLEAGTLTYEQYF
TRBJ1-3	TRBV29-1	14	CSVQEGGSGNTIYF
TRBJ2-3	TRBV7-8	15	CASSYGTSEGDTQYF
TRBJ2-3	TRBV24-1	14	CATSDPGSADTQYF